This T cell receptor (beta chain) was sequenced for a study of shared T cell receptors in the human thymus. Sequenced by immunoSEQ multiplex PCR; TCRdb stores in-frame clones only, minus some. The sample yields 600,000 to 900,000 clones, roughly 88% seen once. These same records also appear under a second study, on human thymus T cells. As reported in that work: Thymus pieces cut out during corrective heart surgery were the tissue that was used. Among thymic and blood repertoires, usage of V and J genes appeared biased.

The sequencing input was thymocytes. This TCR was sampled from a girl in the first two years of life with a congenital heart defect.

The CDR3 sequence is CASSTGGSGNTIYF. For the CDR3, the DNA is TGTGCCAGCAGCACAGGGGGCTCTGGAAACACCATATATTTT. The chain couples TRBV7-9 to TRBJ1-3; 8 bases are shared with TRBD1. The germline gives CDR1 SEHNR, CDR2 FQNEAQ (reference sequence). Trimming took 5 bases from V and 0 from J; bases not matched to a gene: 0. The CDR3 contains 14 residues.